The TCR beta chain under discussion was sequenced for a study of T cell repertoires in cytomegalovirus infection. About the research overall: CMV epitopes that were recently identified and HLA-C-restricted were used alongside well-studied HLA-B-restricted ones.

Germline values: CDR1 MDHEN, CDR2 SYDVKM. V lost 6 bases, J lost 8 bases, and 12 bases stayed unmatched. The CDR3 spans 16 residues. TCRdb processed the reads anew with MiXCR; each CDR3 protein has one entry. This table holds about 830,000 distinct CDR3 sequences, less than 35% found once. For this clonotype: What it binds is unknown.

The sample in question was cultured CD8+ T cells from PBMCs, obtained from culture after CMV antigen stimulation. The chain links TRBV28 to TRBJ1-6; TRBD1 agrees at 8 bases. This sequence was found in a human donor in good health (CMV status not recorded). Some clones in this sample may be carry-over from other donors' samples. DNA of the CDR3: TGTGCCAGCAGCCGACCGGGGCAGGGGGCTTATTCACCCCTCCACTTT. The encoded protein is CASSRPGQGAYSPLHF.